Below, 21 T cell receptor beta chains from the same sample are listed, as sequenced in a study of blood T cell repertoires in COVID-19. Measured with immunoSEQ multiplex PCR; TCRdb has only the in-frame clones, and not every one. The profile shows approximately 170,000 clones, about 81% of them singletons. Sequenced sample: peripheral blood. Every receptor here comes from a human donor in a cohort sampled during active COVID-19.

This clone was counted only a few times. The chain combines TRBV6-5 with TRBJ2-7, with 9 bases fitting TRBD1. CDR3 length: 14 amino acids. Germline assignment: CDR1 MNHEY and CDR2 SVGAGI. The ends lost 2 bases at V and 5 bases at J; junction bases unmatched: 4. This chain's CDR3 is CASSYRDRVHEQYF. CDR3 nucleotides: TGTGCCAGCAGTTACCGGGACAGGGTCCACGAGCAGTACTTC.

The chain has TRBV30 and TRBJ2-7, with 10 bases that match TRBD1. The CDR3 runs to 14 residues. V was pared by 3 bases and J by 3 bases, with 5 bases of the junction left unmatched. Germline CDR1 reads GTSNPN; CDR2 reads SVGIG (reference sequence). The CDR3 DNA reads as TGTGCCTGGAGAAGAGGGGACAGGGGCTACGAGCAGTACTTC. This gives the protein CAWRRGDRGYEQYF.

This clone was observed a single time. V gene TRBV2 combines with J gene TRBJ2-3; D ambiguous. The V gene's germline CDR1 is SNHLY and CDR2 FYNNEI. The V gene lost 5 bases and the J gene lost 5 bases, with 5 bases spanning the gap. CDR3 length: 11 residues. CDR3 region: CASSLRDTQYF. In nucleotides, the CDR3 is TGTGCCAGCAGTCTGAGAGATACGCAGTATTTT.

The chain carries TRBV6-6 and TRBJ2-7; D gene uncertain. The CDR3 spans 13 residues. The V gene lost 4 bases and the J gene lost 2 bases, with 9 bases spanning the gap. The germline V gene encodes CDR1 MNHNY and CDR2 SVGAGI (reference sequence). In nucleotides, the CDR3 is TGTGCCAGCAGTTCCGGGTCCACCTACGAGCAGTACTTC. Translation gives CASSSGSTYEQYF.

The rearrangement links TRBV9 to TRBJ1-2; D is uncertain. The V gene lost 4 bases and the J gene lost 4 bases, with 17 bases spanning the gap. The germline CDR1 and CDR2 sequences are SGDLS and YYNGEE. This CDR3 is built from 15 residues. Here the CDR3 reads CASSPQVGGAYGYTF. Here the CDR3 DNA reads TGTGCCAGCAGCCCCCAGGTAGGAGGCGCCTATGGCTACACCTTC.

The chain has TRBV7-9 and TRBJ1-5; possible D gene TRBD1, 6 bases. Trimming stripped 1 base from V and 4 bases from J, with 14 bases between. Germline CDR1 is SEHNR and CDR2 is FQNEAQ (reference sequence). This CDR3 has 16 amino acids. The CDR3 DNA follows: TGTGCCAGCAGCTTAGGAGGGGCAGGGGAAAATCAGCCCCAGCATTTT. Translated, it gives CASSLGGAGENQPQHF.

The genes are TRBV5-4 and TRBJ1-1, with D possibly TRBD1 on 6 matching bases. V shed 2 bases and J shed 5 bases, with 7 bases lying between them. CDR1 and CDR2 (germline): SGHNT, YYREEE (reference sequence). This CDR3 spans 12 amino acids. DNA for the CDR3: TGTGCCAGCAGCTTCGGGACAACTGAAGCTTTCTTT. Protein product: CASSFGTTEAFF.

The gene calls are TRBV2 and TRBJ1-5; TRBD1 is a possible D gene (6 bases). The CDR3 runs 14 residues. Germline CDR1 is SNHLY and CDR2 is FYNNEI. Trimming left V 5 bases short and J 5 bases short, with 13 bases between. CDR3: CASSLTGRDQPQHF. The CDR3 DNA reads as TGTGCCAGCAGTTTGACAGGCCGAGATCAGCCCCAGCATTTT. Supplemented by reference TRBV2 and TRBJ1-5, the full variable domain reads EPEVTQTPSHQVTQMGQEVILRCVPISNHLYFYWYRQILGQKVEFLVSFYNNEISEKSEIFDDQFSVERPDGSNFTLKIRSTKLEDSAMYFCASSLTGRDQPQHFGDGTRLSIL.

The chain employs TRBV9 and TRBJ1-1; the D is unclear. The CDR3 length is 14 residues. CDR1 and CDR2 from the germline V gene are SGDLS and YYNGEE. Trimming took off 2 bases at V and 1 base at J, with 9 bases between the two ends. This CDR3 is CASSVLSGNTEAFF. The CDR3 coding sequence is TGTGCCAGCAGCGTCCTCTCGGGGAACACTGAAGCTTTCTTT.

The chain employs TRBV19 and TRBJ2-2; D is possibly TRBD2 (6 bases). Germline V gene data show CDR1 as LNHDA and CDR2 as SQIVND (reference sequence). This CDR3 spans 15 amino acids. V was clipped by 7 bases and J by 6 bases, with 18 bases between them. The DNA for the CDR3 is TGTGCCAGTATTATGGCGGGTAGCGGAGCCGGGGAGCTGTTTTTT. It is translated as CASIMAGSGAGELFF.

The rearrangement links TRBV30 to TRBJ1-2, with 7 bases that match TRBD1. The germline V gene encodes CDR1 GTSNPN and CDR2 SVGIG (reference sequence). The CDR3 runs to 13 residues. The V segment lost 4 bases and the J segment 2 bases; nucleotides outside the gene matches: 4. The chain's CDR3 is CAWIDRDNYGYTF. The CDR3 coding sequence is TGTGCCTGGATCGACAGGGACAACTATGGCTACACCTTC.

V usage is TRBV5-5 and J usage is TRBJ2-2; a possible D gene is TRBD1 (5 bases). This CDR3 has 15 residues. V was clipped by 0 bases and J by 3 bases, with 9 bases between them. The germline gives CDR1 SGHKS, CDR2 YYEKEE (reference sequence). CDR3 nucleotide sequence: TGTGCCAGCAGCTTGGTGCAGGGCGACACCGGGGAGCTGTTTTTT. Encoded protein: CASSLVQGDTGELFF.

The rearrangement uses TRBV9 and TRBJ1-2, with TRBD1 matching over 7 bases. Germline CDR1 is SGDLS and CDR2 is YYNGEE. The CDR3 has 13 amino acids. Germline trimming cut 4 bases from V and 8 bases from J; bases unmatched to any gene: 8. The DNA of the CDR3 is TGTGCCAGCAGCCCAGGGGGGTCGGGCGGCTACACCTTC. Amino acid sequence: CASSPGGSGGYTF.

The V call is TRBV7-2, the J call TRBJ1-2; TRBD1 aligns across 7 bases. The CDR3 has 15 residues. J was trimmed by 1 base and V by 0 bases; bases with no gene match: 2. Germline loops: CDR1 SGHTA, CDR2 FQGNSA. The CDR3 loop is CASSLAYRGNYGYTF. CDR3 bases: TGTGCCAGCAGCTTAGCGTACAGGGGTAACTATGGCTACACCTTC.

This chain joins TRBV11-2 and TRBJ2-1; 12 bases align to TRBD1. Losses at the gene ends were 3 bases for V and 6 bases for J; bases not matched to a gene: 3. The CDR3 spans 15 residues. CDR1 is SGHAT, CDR2 FQNNGV, per germline. CDR3 sequence reads: CASSFGTGGRNEQFF. The CDR3 bases are TGTGCCAGCAGCTTCGGGACAGGGGGCCGCAATGAGCAGTTCTTC.

This clone was seen only a few times. The gene calls are TRBV27 and TRBJ2-7, with D possibly TRBD2 on 5 matching bases. The V and J ends lost 8 bases and 6 bases respectively, with 17 bases between them. The CDR3 consists of 13 residues. Looked up from germline, CDR1 is MNHEY and CDR2 is SMNVEV (reference sequence). The CDR3 reads CASSGTSLGEQYF. CDR3 sequence (DNA): TGTGCCAGCTCGGGAACTTCGCTTGGCGAGCAGTACTTC.

The V and J genes are TRBV24-1 and TRBJ1-4, with TRBD1 matching 7 bases. V shed 2 bases and J 7 bases; nucleotides not matched to a gene: 6. The CDR3 is 15 amino acids. Per the germline V gene, CDR1 is KGHDR and CDR2 is SFDVKD. The CDR3 nucleotides are TGTGCCACCAGTGATTCACAGGGGTCTGGTGAAAAACTGTTTTTT. Translating gives CATSDSQGSGEKLFF.

V usage is TRBV5-4 and J usage is TRBJ2-3, with a tentative D call TRBD2 (5 bases). The germline V gene encodes CDR1 SGHNT and CDR2 YYREEE (reference sequence). The CDR3 is 15 amino acids. V lost 1 base and J 3 bases, leaving 12 bases between the germline ends. The CDR3 nucleotides read TGTGCCAGCAGCTTGCCCGGGGTTACGACAGATACGCAGTATTTT. Translating it yields CASSLPGVTTDTQYF.

CDR3 region: CASSLGQGVYGYTF. For the CDR3, the DNA is TGCGCCAGCAGCTTGGGTCAGGGGGTCTATGGCTACACCTTC. This chain links TRBV5-1 with TRBJ1-2; 7 bases are a match to TRBD1. Losses at the gene ends were 0 bases for V and 4 bases for J; bases not matched to a gene: 3. The CDR3 has 14 amino acids. Germline V gene lookup returns CDR1 SGHRS and CDR2 YFSETQ. Full variable domain (remainder filled in from reference TRBV5-1 and TRBJ1-2): KAGVTQTPRYLIKTRGQQVTLSCSPISGHRSVSWYQQTPGQGLQFLFEYFSETQRNKGNFPGRFSGRQFSNSRSEMNVSTLELGDSALYLCASSLGQGVYGYTFGSGTRLTVV.

The rearrangement links TRBV6-2 or TRBV6-3 to TRBJ1-5, with 9 positions matching TRBD1. V was pared by 0 bases and J by 4 bases, with 1 base of the junction left unmatched. The CDR3 has 15 amino acids. Germline CDR1 and CDR2: MNHEY and SVGEGT. As DNA, the CDR3 is TGTGCCAGCAGTTACTCGACAGGGGGGAATCAGCCCCAGCATTTT. Encoded protein: CASSYSTGGNQPQHF.

The CDR3 here is CAISGSQGYGYTF. The DNA for the CDR3 is TGTGCCATCAGTGGATCTCAGGGCTACGGCTACACCTTC. This chain joins TRBV10-3 and TRBJ1-2; TRBD1 is a possible D gene (5 bases). CDR3 size: 13 residues. Deletions cut 4 bases from V and 8 bases from J, with 14 bases between. Germline CDR1 is ENHRY and CDR2 is SYGVKD.